This TCR beta chain is from a study of T cell repertoires in cytomegalovirus infection. V shed 4 bases, J shed 3 bases, and the junction held 0 bases outside the gene matches. Germline CDR1 MDHEN, CDR2 SYDVKM. The CDR3 is 13 residues long. One entry per CDR3 protein, called by TCRdb with MiXCR from the reads. The table has some 680,000 distinct CDR3 sequences, roughly a third seen once; the top ten hold under 3%. This clonotype occurred a few times. The sequence came from a human donor in good health (CMV status not recorded). Some clones in this sample may be carry-over from other donors' samples. V gene TRBV28 combines with J gene TRBJ2-5, with TRBD1 matching 9 bases. Sample: PBMCs. In nucleotides, the CDR3 is TGTGCCAGCAGTTGGGACAGGGAAGAGACCCAGTACTTC. Its protein product is CASSWDREETQYF. Supplemented by reference TRBV28 and TRBJ2-5, the full variable domain reads DVKVTQSSRYLVKRTGEKVFLECVQDMDHENMFWYRQDPGLGLRLIYFSYDVKMKEKGDIPEGYSVSREKKERFSLILESASTNQTSMYLCASSWDREETQYFGPGTRLLVL.